The T cell receptor (beta chain) under discussion was sequenced for a study of cytomegalovirus exposure and HLA in healthy donors. J lost 8 bases, V lost 6 bases, and 6 bases had no gene match. The CDR3 has 12 residues. The germline CDR1 and CDR2 sequences are LNHDA and SQIVND (reference sequence). Vbeta (60) and Jbeta (13) primers were used in the PCR. TCRdb's copy holds only in-frame clones and misses some; the assay was immunoSEQ multiplex PCR. Recorded here are 40,000 to 50,000 clones; the top ten clones represent 1% to 1.5%. The chain joins TRBV19 to TRBJ1-2, with TRBD1 identical over 7 bases. The TCR was taken from a man aged 30 to 45 in good health and CMV-seronegative. The sequenced sample was PBMCs. The CDR3 nucleotides read TGTGCCAGTAGACAGACAGGGAGCGGCTACACCTTC. Its translation: CASRQTGSGYTF.